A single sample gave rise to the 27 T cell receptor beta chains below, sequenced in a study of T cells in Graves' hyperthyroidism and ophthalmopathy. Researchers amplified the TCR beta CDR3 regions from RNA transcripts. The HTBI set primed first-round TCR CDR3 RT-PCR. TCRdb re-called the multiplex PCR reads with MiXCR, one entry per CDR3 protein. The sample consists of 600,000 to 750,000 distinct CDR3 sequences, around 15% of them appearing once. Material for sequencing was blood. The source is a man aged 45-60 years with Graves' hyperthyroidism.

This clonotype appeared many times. The CDR3, as DNA: TGTGCCAGCAGTTTATCGGCCCCGGTGCCCAGAGGCGAGCAGTACTTC. Translating it yields CASSLSAPVPRGEQYF. J is TRBJ2-7 and V is TRBV27, with D unclear. V lost 0 bases, J lost 6 bases, and 18 bases lay in between. This CDR3 is built from 16 residues. Germline CDR1 MNHEY, CDR2 SMNVEV (reference sequence).

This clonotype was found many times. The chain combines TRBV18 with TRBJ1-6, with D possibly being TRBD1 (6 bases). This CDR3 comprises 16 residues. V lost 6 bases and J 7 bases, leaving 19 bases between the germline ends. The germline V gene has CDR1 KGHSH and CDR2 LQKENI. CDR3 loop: CASSLHPTGPNSPLHF. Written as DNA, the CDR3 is TGTGCCAGCTCCCTCCATCCGACAGGACCCAATTCACCCCTCCACTTT.

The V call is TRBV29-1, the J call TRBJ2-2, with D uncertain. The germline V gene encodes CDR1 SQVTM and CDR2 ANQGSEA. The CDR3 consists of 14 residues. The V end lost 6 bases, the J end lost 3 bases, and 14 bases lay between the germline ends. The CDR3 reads CSVPEAPDTGELFF. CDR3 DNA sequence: TGCAGCGTCCCAGAGGCCCCGGACACCGGGGAGCTGTTTTTT.

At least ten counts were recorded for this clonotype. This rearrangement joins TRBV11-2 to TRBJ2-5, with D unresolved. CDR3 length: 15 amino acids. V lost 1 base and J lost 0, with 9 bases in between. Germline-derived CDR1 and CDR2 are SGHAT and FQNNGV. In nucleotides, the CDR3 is TGTGCCAGCAGCTTAGTGTTCGGATACCAAGAGACCCAGTACTTC. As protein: CASSLVFGYQETQYF. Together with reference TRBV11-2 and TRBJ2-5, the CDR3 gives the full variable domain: EAGVAQSPRYKIIEKRQSVAFWCNPISGHATLYWYQQILGQGPKLLIQFQNNGVVDDSQLPKDRFSAERLKGVDSTLKIQPAKLEDSAVYLCASSLVFGYQETQYFGPGTRLLVL.

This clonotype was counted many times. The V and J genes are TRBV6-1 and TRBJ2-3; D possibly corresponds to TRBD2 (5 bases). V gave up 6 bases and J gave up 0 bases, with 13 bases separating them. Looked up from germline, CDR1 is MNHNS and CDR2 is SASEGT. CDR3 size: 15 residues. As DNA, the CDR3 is TGTGCCAGCAGAAAAGGGAGTAGGAGCACAGATACGCAGTATTTT. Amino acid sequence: CASRKGSRSTDTQYF.

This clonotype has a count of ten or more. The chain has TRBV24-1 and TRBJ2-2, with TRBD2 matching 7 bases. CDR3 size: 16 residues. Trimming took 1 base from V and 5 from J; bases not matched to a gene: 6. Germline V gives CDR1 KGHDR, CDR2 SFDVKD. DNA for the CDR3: TGTGCCACCAGTGATTTAGGGCTAGCGGAGACCGGGGAGCTGTTTTTT. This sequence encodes CATSDLGLAETGELFF.

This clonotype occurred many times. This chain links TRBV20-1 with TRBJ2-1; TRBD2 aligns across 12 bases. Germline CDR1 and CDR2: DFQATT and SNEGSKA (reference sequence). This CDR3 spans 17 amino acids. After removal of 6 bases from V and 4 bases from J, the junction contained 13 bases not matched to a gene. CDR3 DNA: TGCAGTGCCCTTGGGCTAGCGGGAGGGCTGGGGTACAATGAGCAGTTCTTC. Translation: CSALGLAGGLGYNEQFF.

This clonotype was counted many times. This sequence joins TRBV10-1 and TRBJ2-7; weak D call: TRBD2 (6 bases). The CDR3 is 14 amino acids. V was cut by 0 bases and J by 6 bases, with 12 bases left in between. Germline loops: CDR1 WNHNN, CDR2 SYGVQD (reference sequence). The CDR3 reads CASSESTLGGEQYF. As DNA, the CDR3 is TGCGCCAGCAGTGAGTCGACTCTGGGGGGCGAGCAGTACTTC.

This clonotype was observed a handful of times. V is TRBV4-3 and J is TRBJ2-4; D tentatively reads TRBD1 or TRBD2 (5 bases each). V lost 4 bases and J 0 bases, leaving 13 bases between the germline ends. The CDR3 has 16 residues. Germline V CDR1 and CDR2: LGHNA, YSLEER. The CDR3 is CASSPSLGTAKNIQYF. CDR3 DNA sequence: TGCGCCAGCAGCCCTTCCCTCGGGACAGCCAAAAACATTCAGTACTTC.

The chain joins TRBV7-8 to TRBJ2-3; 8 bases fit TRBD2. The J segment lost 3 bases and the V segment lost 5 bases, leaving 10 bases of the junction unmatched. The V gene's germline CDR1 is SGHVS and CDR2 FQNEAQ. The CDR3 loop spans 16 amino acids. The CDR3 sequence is CASSRVSGEGTDTQYF. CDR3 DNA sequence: TGTGCCAGCAGCCGGGTTAGCGGGGAGGGGACAGATACGCAGTATTTT.

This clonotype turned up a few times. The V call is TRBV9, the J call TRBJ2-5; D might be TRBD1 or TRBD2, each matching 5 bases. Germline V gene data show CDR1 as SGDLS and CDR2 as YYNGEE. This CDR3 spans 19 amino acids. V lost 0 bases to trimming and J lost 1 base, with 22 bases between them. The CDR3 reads CASSVGKLVGVIGQETQYF. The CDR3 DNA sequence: TGTGCCAGCAGCGTAGGAAAGTTGGTGGGGGTAATAGGCCAAGAGACCCAGTACTTC.

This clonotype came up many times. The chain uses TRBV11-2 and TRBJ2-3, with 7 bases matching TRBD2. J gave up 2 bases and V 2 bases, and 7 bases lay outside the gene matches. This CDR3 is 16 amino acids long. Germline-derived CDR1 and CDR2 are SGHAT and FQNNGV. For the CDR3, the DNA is TGTGCCAGCAGCTTACTGGGAGGGAGACTCACAGATACGCAGTATTTT. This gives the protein CASSLLGGRLTDTQYF.

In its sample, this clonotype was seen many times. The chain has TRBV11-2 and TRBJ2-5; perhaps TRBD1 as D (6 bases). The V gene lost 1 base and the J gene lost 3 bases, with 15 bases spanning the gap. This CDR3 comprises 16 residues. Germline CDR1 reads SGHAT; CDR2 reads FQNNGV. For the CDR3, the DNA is TGTGCCAGCAGCTTAGGACTGACAGGCTTCGAAGAGACCCAGTACTTC. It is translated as CASSLGLTGFEETQYF.

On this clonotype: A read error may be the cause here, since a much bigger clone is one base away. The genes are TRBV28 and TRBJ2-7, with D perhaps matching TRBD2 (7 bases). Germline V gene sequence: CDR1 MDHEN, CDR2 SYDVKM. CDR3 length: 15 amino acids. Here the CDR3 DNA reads TGTGCCAGCAGCCCCAGCGGGACAAGCTCCTACGAGCAGCACTTC. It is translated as CASSPSGTSSYEQHF.

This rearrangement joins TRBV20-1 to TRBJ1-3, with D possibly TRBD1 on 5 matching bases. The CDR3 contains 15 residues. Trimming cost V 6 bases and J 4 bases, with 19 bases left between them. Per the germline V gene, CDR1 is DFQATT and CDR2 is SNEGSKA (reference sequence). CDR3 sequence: CSANPFEGPGNTIYF. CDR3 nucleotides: TGCAGTGCCAACCCGTTTGAGGGGCCCGGAAACACCATATATTTT.

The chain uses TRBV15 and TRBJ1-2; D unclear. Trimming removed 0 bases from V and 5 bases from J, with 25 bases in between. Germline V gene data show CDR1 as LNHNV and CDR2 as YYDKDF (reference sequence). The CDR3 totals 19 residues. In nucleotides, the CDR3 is TGTGCCACCAGCAGAGACTCACGGCAATCGGGCCCTCCGGGGTATGGCTACACCTTC. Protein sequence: CATSRDSRQSGPPGYGYTF.

The DNA for the CDR3 is TGTGCCAGCAGCCCCGGGACTAGCGCATATGCCAATGAGCAGTTCTTC. Its translation: CASSPGTSAYANEQFF. The rearrangement uses TRBV7-9 and TRBJ2-1, with TRBD2 matching 10 bases. CDR1 and CDR2 (germline): SEHNR, FQNEAQ (reference sequence). This CDR3 has 16 amino acids. V gave up 5 bases and J gave up 6 bases; unmatched junction bases: 10.

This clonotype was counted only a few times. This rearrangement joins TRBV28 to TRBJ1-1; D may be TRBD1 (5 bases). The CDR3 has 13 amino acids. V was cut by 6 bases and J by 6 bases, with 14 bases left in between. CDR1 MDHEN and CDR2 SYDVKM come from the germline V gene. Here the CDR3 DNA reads TGTGCCAGCAGCTCCCCCCTCAGGGCTGAAGCTTTCTTT. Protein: CASSSPLRAEAFF.

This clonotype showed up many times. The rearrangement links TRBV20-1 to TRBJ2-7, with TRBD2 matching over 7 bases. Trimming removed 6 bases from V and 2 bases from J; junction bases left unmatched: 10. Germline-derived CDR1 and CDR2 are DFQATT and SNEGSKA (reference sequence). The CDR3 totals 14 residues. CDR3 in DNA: TGCAGTGCCCATCTGGCGGGGGAGACCTACGAGCAGTACTTC. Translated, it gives CSAHLAGETYEQYF.

The DNA for the CDR3 is TGCGCCAGCAGCTTGGTGACTAGCGGTGAGCAGTTCTTC. Translating gives CASSLVTSGEQFF. The chain links TRBV5-1 to TRBJ2-1; TRBD2 aligns across 9 bases. From germline, CDR1 is SGHRS and CDR2 YFSETQ. The ends lost 0 bases at V and 9 bases at J; junction bases unmatched: 1. There are 13 residues in the CDR3.

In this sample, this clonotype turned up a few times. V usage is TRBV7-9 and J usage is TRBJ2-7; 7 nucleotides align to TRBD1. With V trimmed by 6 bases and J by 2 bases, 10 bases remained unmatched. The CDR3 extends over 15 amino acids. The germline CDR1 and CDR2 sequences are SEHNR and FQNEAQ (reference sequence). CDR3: CASSWDRYTPYEQYF. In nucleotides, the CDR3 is TGTGCCAGCAGTTGGGACAGATACACGCCCTACGAGCAGTACTTC.

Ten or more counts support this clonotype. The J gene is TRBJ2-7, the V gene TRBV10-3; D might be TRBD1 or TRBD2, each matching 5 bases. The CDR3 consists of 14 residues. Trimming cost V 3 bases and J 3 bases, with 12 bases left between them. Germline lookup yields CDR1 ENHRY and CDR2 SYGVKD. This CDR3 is CAISDWDGNYEQYF. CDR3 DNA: TGTGCCATCAGTGACTGGGACGGCAACTACGAGCAGTACTTC.

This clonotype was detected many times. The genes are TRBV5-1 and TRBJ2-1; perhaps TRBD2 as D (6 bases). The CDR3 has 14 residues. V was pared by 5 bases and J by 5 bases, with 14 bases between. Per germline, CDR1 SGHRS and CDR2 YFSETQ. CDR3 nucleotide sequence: TGCGCCAGCAGGGTAAATAGCGGAAACAATGAGCAGTTCTTC. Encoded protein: CASRVNSGNNEQFF. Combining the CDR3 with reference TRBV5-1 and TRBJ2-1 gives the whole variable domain KAGVTQTPRYLIKTRGQQVTLSCSPISGHRSVSWYQQTPGQGLQFLFEYFSETQRNKGNFPGRFSGRQFSNSRSEMNVSTLELGDSALYLCASRVNSGNNEQFFGPGTRLTVL.

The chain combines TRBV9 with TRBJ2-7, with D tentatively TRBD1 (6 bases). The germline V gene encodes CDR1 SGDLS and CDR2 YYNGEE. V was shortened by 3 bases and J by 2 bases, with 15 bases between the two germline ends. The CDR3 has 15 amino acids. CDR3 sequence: CASSASKTGPYEQYF. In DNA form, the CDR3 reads TGTGCCAGCAGCGCCTCGAAGACAGGCCCCTACGAGCAGTACTTC.

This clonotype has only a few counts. The CDR3 reads CASSLARELGSYNSPLHF. CDR3 DNA: TGTGCCAGCAGCTTAGCCAGGGAGCTCGGCTCCTATAATTCACCCCTCCACTTT. The J gene is TRBJ1-6, the V gene TRBV13; D possibly corresponds to TRBD1 (5 bases). CDR1 and CDR2 from the germline V gene are PRHDT and FYEKMQ (reference sequence). Trimming removed 1 base at V and 0 bases at J, with 13 bases between. CDR3 length: 18 residues. The full variable domain, rest sourced from reference TRBV13 and TRBJ1-6, is AAGVIQSPRHLIKEKRETATLKCYPIPRHDTVYWYQQGPGQDPQFLISFYEKMQSDKGSIPDRFSAQQFSDYHSELNMSSLELGDSALYFCASSLARELGSYNSPLHFGNGTRLTVT.

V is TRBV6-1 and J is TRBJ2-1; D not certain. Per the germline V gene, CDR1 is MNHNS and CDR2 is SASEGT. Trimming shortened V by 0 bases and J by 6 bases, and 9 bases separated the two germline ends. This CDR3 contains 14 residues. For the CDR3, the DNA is TGTGCCAGCAGTGAAGCGCTCTGGGTCAATGAGCAGTTCTTC. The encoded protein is CASSEALWVNEQFF.

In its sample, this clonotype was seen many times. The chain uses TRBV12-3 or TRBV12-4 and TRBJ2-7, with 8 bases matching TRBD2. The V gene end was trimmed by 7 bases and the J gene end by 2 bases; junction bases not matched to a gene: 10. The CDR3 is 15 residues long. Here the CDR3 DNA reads TGTGCCAGCACCTTTTCCGGGGGGGTTACCTACGAGCAGTACTTC. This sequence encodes CASTFSGGVTYEQYF.